These 23 T cell receptor beta chains were all obtained from the same sample, sequenced in a study of identical twins. TCRdb redid the calling of the 5' RACE reads with MiXCR, one entry per CDR3 protein. The table records under 300,000 distinct CDR3 sequences, more than 13% of them present only once. Sequencing input: memory (CD45RO+) T cells sorted from blood. Source of these receptors: a woman aged 18-35 years in good health.

This clonotype was recorded a few times. At one of its ends the junction is not consistent with the germline gene, which may arise from a read error. V usage is TRBV7-2 and J usage is TRBJ2-3, with D unclear. Germline CDR1 and CDR2: SGHTA and FQGNSA. This CDR3 comprises 13 residues. The CDR3 loop is CASSSATADTHYF. CDR3 nucleotides: TGTGCCAGCAGCTCAGCAACTGCAGATACGCATTATTTT.

This clonotype was found a few times. The V and J genes are TRBV10-2 and TRBJ1-2, with D tentatively TRBD1 (6 bases). Trimming left V 7 bases short and J 1 base short, with 13 bases between. This CDR3 spans 14 amino acids. Per germline, CDR1 WSHSY and CDR2 SAAADI. The CDR3 region has the DNA TGCGCCAGCAATCCGGACAGCCATAACTATGGCTACACCTTC. Translation: CASNPDSHNYGYTF.

The gene calls are TRBV7-9 and TRBJ1-1; a weak D match, TRBD1 (5 bases). The V gene's germline CDR1 is SEHNR and CDR2 FQNEAQ (reference sequence). The CDR3 has 13 amino acids. Trimming pared 1 base from V and 7 bases from J, leaving 10 bases between. The CDR3 DNA follows: TGTGCCAGCAGCTTAGGGGGCCCCCTTGAAGCTTTCTTT. This encodes CASSLGGPLEAFF. Filled out from reference TRBV7-9 and TRBJ1-1, the complete variable domain reads DTGVSQNPRHKITKRGQNVTFRCDPISEHNRLYWYRQTLGQGPEFLTYFQNEAQLEKSRLLSDRFSAERPKGSFSTLEIQRTEQGDSAMYLCASSLGGPLEAFFGQGTRLTVV.

In this sample, this clonotype turned up a few times. The V and J genes are TRBV27 and TRBJ2-3; D call uncertain. The germline V and J ends were trimmed by 3 bases and 0 bases, with 7 bases remaining between them. From germline, CDR1 is MNHEY and CDR2 SMNVEV (reference sequence). The CDR3 length is 14 residues. The CDR3 region is CASSLTRSTDTQYF. The CDR3 DNA sequence: TGTGCCAGCAGTTTGACGCGGAGCACAGATACGCAGTATTTT.

This clonotype was seen many times. This chain uses TRBV7-8 with TRBJ2-5, with a weak D call TRBD2 (7 bases). V dropped 0 bases and J dropped 5 bases, with 13 bases sitting between them. The CDR3 consists of 15 residues. Germline CDR1 reads SGHVS; CDR2 reads FQNEAQ. The CDR3 here is CASSLAEGRGETQYF. The CDR3 DNA is TGTGCCAGCAGCTTAGCGGAGGGGAGGGGGGAGACCCAGTACTTC.

This clonotype has ten or more counts. V and J are TRBV3-1 and TRBJ2-6; a possible D gene is TRBD2 (5 bases). CDR3 length equals 13 residues. Trimming removed 1 base at V and 7 bases at J, with 5 bases between. Germline loops: CDR1 LGHDT, CDR2 YNNKEL (reference sequence). The CDR3 here is CASSQAGANVLTF. In DNA form, the CDR3 reads TGTGCCAGCAGCCAAGCGGGAGCCAACGTCCTGACTTTC.

This clonotype was found a few times. The gene calls are TRBV20-1 and TRBJ2-2, with 16 bases matching TRBD2. Looked up from germline, CDR1 is DFQATT and CDR2 is SNEGSKA (reference sequence). This CDR3 comprises 16 residues. Trimming removed 5 bases from V and 6 bases from J; junction bases left unmatched: 6. Written as DNA, the CDR3 is TGCAGTGCTGGGACTAGCGGGAGGGCCATCCCCGGGGAGCTGTTTTTT. Its translation: CSAGTSGRAIPGELFF.

This clonotype was seen many times. The chain is built from TRBV20-1 and TRBJ1-1, with 8 bases that match TRBD1. Germline V CDR1 and CDR2: DFQATT, SNEGSKA (reference sequence). The CDR3 is 12 residues long. J lost 4 bases, V lost 7 bases, and 5 bases had no gene match. CDR3 sequence (DNA): TGCAGTGGTGCCCAGGGGGCCACTGAAGCTTTCTTT. Its protein is CSGAQGATEAFF.

This clonotype was observed a handful of times. J is TRBJ2-1 and V is TRBV11-1; D is unresolved. The length of the CDR3 is 20 residues. The germline V gene has CDR1 SGHAT and CDR2 FQDESV (reference sequence). V was shortened by 4 bases and J by 0 bases, with 25 bases between the two germline ends. CDR3 in amino acids: CASSSPLGKGTLSSYNEQFF. CDR3 bases: TGTGCCAGCAGCTCCCCCCTGGGGAAGGGCACCCTAAGCTCCTACAATGAGCAGTTCTTC. Combining the CDR3 with reference TRBV11-1 and TRBJ2-1 gives the whole variable domain EAEVAQSPRYKITEKSQAVAFWCDPISGHATLYWYRQILGQGPELLVQFQDESVVDDSQLPKDRFSAERLKGVDSTLKIQPAELGDSAMYLCASSSPLGKGTLSSYNEQFFGPGTRLTVL.

This clonotype was detected ten times or more. The chain is built from TRBV9 and TRBJ1-1; no clear D gene. Trimming pared 3 bases from V and 5 bases from J, leaving 14 bases between. From germline, CDR1 is SGDLS and CDR2 YYNGEE. There are 14 residues in the CDR3. In nucleotides, the CDR3 is TGTGCCAGCAGCGCCGGAGGGCTACGGACTGAAGCTTTCTTT. Its protein is CASSAGGLRTEAFF.

This clonotype has a count of ten or more. CDR3 nucleotides: TGTGCCTGGAGTGTAGCCTTAAACACCGGGGAGCTGTTTTTT. It specifies CAWSVALNTGELFF. The chain has TRBV30 and TRBJ2-2; D is ambiguous. The CDR3 contains 14 residues. Germline CDR1 reads GTSNPN; CDR2 reads SVGIG (reference sequence). Trimming stripped 0 bases from V and 2 bases from J, with 7 bases between.

In regard to this clonotype: The junction differs from germline at one of its ends, possibly a read error. This rearrangement joins TRBV10-2 to TRBJ1-4, with a tentative D call TRBD1 (5 bases). Germline-derived CDR1 and CDR2 are WSHSY and SAAADI. The CDR3 totals 15 residues. The CDR3 DNA is TGCGCCAGCATGGCCCTCGGGGCAACTAATGAAAAACTGTCTTTT. As protein: CASMALGATNEKLSF.

This clonotype was seen only a few times. This sequence joins TRBV27 and TRBJ2-1; D gene unclear. Per the germline V gene, CDR1 is MNHEY and CDR2 is SMNVEV (reference sequence). V was clipped by 2 bases and J by 7 bases, with 12 bases between them. The CDR3 loop spans 14 amino acids. Here the CDR3 DNA reads TGTGCCAGCAGTTTACGCCCTGGGTATAATGAGCAGTTCTTC. Translated, it gives CASSLRPGYNEQFF.

This clonotype was seen only a few times. J is TRBJ2-1 and V is TRBV4-2; TRBD2 agrees at 7 bases. The V gene's germline CDR1 is LGHNA and CDR2 YNFKEQ. This CDR3 contains 13 residues. The trim removed 4 bases at V and 5 bases at J, leaving 2 bases unmatched. The DNA of the CDR3 is TGTGCCAGCAGCCTAACTAGCGACAATGAGCAGTTCTTC. This encodes CASSLTSDNEQFF.

This clonotype was observed a handful of times. The CDR3 DNA reads as TGCAGTGCTAGAGATCCCCTAGCGGGAGGGGACGAGCAGTACTTC. This gives the protein CSARDPLAGGDEQYF. This rearrangement joins TRBV20-1 to TRBJ2-7, with TRBD2 matching over 12 bases. CDR3 length: 15 residues. Germline CDR1 and CDR2: DFQATT and SNEGSKA (reference sequence). After removal of 0 bases from V and 5 bases from J, the junction contained 5 bases not matched to a gene.

This clonotype was recorded a few times. The CDR3: CASSSGQLQETQYF. The CDR3 nucleotides are TGTGCCAGCAGCTCCGGACAGTTACAAGAGACCCAGTACTTC. V is TRBV7-9 and J is TRBJ2-5; TRBD1 might be the D (6 bases). Germline V lookup: CDR1 SEHNR, CDR2 FQNEAQ (reference sequence). The CDR3 contains 14 residues. Trimming removed 4 bases at V and 2 bases at J, with 11 bases between.

The V call is TRBV13, the J call TRBJ2-1; D is uncertain. The germline V gene has CDR1 PRHDT and CDR2 FYEKMQ (reference sequence). The V end was cut by 6 bases, the J end by 9 bases, with 15 bases between. This CDR3 is 13 amino acids long. The CDR3 DNA reads as TGTGCCAGCAGTTTCGGCTTCGGATTTGAGCAGTTCTTC. This codes for CASSFGFGFEQFF.

The chain has TRBV27 and TRBJ2-1; D is undetermined. Trimming shortened V by 6 bases and J by 3 bases, and 15 bases separated the two germline ends. The V gene's germline CDR1 is MNHEY and CDR2 SMNVEV (reference sequence). This CDR3 is 15 amino acids long. The DNA of the CDR3 is TGTGCCAGCAGATCCACAGTATACTACTACAATGAGCAGTTCTTC. Translation: CASRSTVYYYNEQFF.

This clonotype was found many times. This chain connects TRBV5-1 to TRBJ1-6; D perhaps matches TRBD1 (6 bases). V was pared by 0 bases and J by 10 bases, with 8 bases between. Germline V lookup: CDR1 SGHRS, CDR2 YFSETQ. This CDR3 has 13 amino acids. The CDR3 DNA is TGCGCCAGCAGCTTGGGCGGGGGCTCACCCCTCCACTTT. Translating gives CASSLGGGSPLHF. Drawing the rest from reference TRBV5-1 and TRBJ1-6, the complete variable domain is KAGVTQTPRYLIKTRGQQVTLSCSPISGHRSVSWYQQTPGQGLQFLFEYFSETQRNKGNFPGRFSGRQFSNSRSEMNVSTLELGDSALYLCASSLGGGSPLHFGNGTRLTVT.

This clonotype showed up many times. The chain employs TRBV5-6 and TRBJ2-5; weak D call: TRBD1 (6 bases). CDR3 size: 15 residues. V lost 0 bases, J lost 5 bases, and 14 bases lay in between. Germline lookup yields CDR1 SGHDT and CDR2 YYEEEE. CDR3 sequence reads: CASSLDWGLQETQYF. Here the CDR3 DNA reads TGTGCCAGCAGCTTGGATTGGGGGCTTCAGGAGACCCAGTACTTC.

At least ten counts were recorded for this clonotype. V usage is TRBV9 and J usage is TRBJ1-5; 9 bases agree with TRBD1. Germline values: CDR1 SGDLS, CDR2 YYNGEE. The CDR3 extends over 15 amino acids. V lost 2 bases to trimming and J lost 5 bases; unmatched junction nucleotides: 5. The CDR3 sequence is CASSVGTGFDQPQHF. For the CDR3, the DNA is TGTGCCAGCAGCGTCGGGACAGGGTTTGATCAGCCCCAGCATTTT.

V and J are TRBV5-1 and TRBJ2-1; 8 bases are shared with TRBD2. The CDR3 sequence is 14 residues long. J lost 5 bases, V lost 3 bases, and 4 bases had no gene match. Germline values: CDR1 SGHRS, CDR2 YFSETQ. For the CDR3, the DNA is TGCGCCAGCAGCTACGGGGGGGGCAACAATGAGCAGTTCTTC. It specifies CASSYGGGNNEQFF.

The V call is TRBV9, the J call TRBJ2-1, with 7 nucleotides matching TRBD2. The junction had 6 bases not matched to a gene; V was cut back by 2 bases and J by 1 base. The germline V gene encodes CDR1 SGDLS and CDR2 YYNGEE. The CDR3 sequence is 16 residues long. The CDR3 loop is CASSVGAGHSYNEQFF. The DNA of the CDR3 is TGTGCCAGCAGCGTTGGAGCGGGGCATTCCTACAATGAGCAGTTCTTC.